Sequencing of this TCR beta chain was carried out in a study of T cell repertoires in cytomegalovirus infection. Worth noting for this clonotype: Its matching antigen is unknown.

TCRdb ran MiXCR on the reads and lists one entry per CDR3 protein. The sample lists around 800,000 distinct CDR3 sequences, 32% occurring once. CDR3 size: 13 residues. Trimming took off 6 bases at V and 8 bases at J, with 17 bases between the two ends. Germline CDR1 reads DFQATT; CDR2 reads SNEGSKA (reference sequence). The material was cultured CD8+ T cells from PBMCs, obtained from culture after CMV antigen stimulation. This chain joins TRBV20-1 and TRBJ1-3; a possible D gene is TRBD1 (6 bases). The receptor comes from a human donor in good health (CMV status not recorded). Some clones in this sample may be carry-over from other donors' samples. The CDR3 DNA reads TGCAGTGCCCGGGAGCCAGGGGCGTACACCATATATTTT. As protein: CSAREPGAYTIYF.